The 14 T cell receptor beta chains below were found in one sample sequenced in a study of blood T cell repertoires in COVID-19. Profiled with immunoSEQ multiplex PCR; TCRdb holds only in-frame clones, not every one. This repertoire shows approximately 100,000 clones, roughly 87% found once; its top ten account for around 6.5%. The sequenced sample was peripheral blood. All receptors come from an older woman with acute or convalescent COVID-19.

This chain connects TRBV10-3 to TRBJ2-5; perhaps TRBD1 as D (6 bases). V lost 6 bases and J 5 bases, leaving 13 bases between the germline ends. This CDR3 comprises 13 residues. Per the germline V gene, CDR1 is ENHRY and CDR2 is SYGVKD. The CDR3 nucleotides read TGTGCCATCAGGTTGACAGGCGGGGAGACCCAGTACTTC. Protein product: CAIRLTGGETQYF.

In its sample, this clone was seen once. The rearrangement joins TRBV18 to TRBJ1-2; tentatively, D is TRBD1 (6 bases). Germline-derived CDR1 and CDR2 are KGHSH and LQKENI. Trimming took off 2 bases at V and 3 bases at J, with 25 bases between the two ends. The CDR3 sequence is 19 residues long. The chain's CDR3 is CASSPRIDRPSGVDYGYTF. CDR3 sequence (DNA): TGTGCCAGCTCACCAAGAATAGACAGGCCCTCAGGAGTGGACTATGGCTACACCTTC.

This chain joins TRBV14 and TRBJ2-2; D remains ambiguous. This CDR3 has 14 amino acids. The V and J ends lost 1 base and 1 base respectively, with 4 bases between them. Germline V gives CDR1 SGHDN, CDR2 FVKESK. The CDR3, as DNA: TGTGCCAGCAGCCAAGGAGGGAACACCGGGGAGCTGTTTTTT. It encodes CASSQGGNTGELFF.

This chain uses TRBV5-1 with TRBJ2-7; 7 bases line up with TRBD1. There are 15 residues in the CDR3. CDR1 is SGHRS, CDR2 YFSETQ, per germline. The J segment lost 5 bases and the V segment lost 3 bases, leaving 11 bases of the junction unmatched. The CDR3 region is CASSYSGGKGNEQYV. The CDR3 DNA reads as TGCGCCAGCAGCTACTCAGGGGGAAAGGGTAACGAGCAGTACGTC.

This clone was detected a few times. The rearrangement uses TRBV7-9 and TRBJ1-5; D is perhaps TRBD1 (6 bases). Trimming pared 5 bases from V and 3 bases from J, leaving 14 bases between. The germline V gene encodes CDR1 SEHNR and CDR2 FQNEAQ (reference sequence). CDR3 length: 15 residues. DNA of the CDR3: TGTGCCAGCAGCCCTGATGGACAGACCAATCAGCCCCAGCATTTT. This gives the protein CASSPDGQTNQPQHF.

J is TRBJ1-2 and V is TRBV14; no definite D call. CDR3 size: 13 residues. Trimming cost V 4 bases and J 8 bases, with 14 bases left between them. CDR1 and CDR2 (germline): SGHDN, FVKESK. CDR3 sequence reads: CASSRTVAGGYTF. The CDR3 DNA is TGTGCCAGCAGCCGTACAGTGGCGGGAGGCTACACCTTC.

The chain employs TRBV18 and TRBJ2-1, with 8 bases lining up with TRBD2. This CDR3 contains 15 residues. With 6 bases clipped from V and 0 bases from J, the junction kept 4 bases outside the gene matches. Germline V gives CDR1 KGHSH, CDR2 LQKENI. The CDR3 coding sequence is TGTGCCAGCTCGCCGGGACTAGACTCCTACAATGAGCAGTTCTTC. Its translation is CASSPGLDSYNEQFF.

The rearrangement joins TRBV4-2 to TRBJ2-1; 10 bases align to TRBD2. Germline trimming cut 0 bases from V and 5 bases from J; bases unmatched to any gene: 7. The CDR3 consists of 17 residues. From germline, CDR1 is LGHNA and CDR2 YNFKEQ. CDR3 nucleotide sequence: TGTGCCAGCAGCCAAGAGGTAACTAGCGGGATCCACAATGAGCAGTTCTTC. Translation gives CASSQEVTSGIHNEQFF.

The CDR3 sequence is CASSSLFQVITDTQYF. In nucleotides, the CDR3 is TGTGCCAGCAGTTCCCTCTTCCAGGTGATCACAGATACGCAGTATTTT. V and J are TRBV6-5 and TRBJ2-3; D gene unclear. This CDR3 region has 16 residues. Germline CDR1 MNHEY, CDR2 SVGAGI. V lost 4 bases to trimming and J lost 2 bases, with 16 bases between them.

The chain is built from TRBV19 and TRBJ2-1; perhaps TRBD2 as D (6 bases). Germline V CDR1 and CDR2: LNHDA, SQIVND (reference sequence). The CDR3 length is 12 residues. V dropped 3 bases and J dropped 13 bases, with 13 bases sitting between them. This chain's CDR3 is CASSMSGRNQFF. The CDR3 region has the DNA TGTGCCAGTAGTATGAGTGGGAGGAATCAGTTCTTC.

In DNA form, the CDR3 reads TGTGCCAGCAGCCTCAGGGGCTCCTATAATTCACCCCTCCACTTT. It is translated as CASSLRGSYNSPLHF. The chain has TRBV14 and TRBJ1-6, with D tentatively TRBD1 (6 bases). Germline V gene sequence: CDR1 SGHDN, CDR2 FVKESK. The germline V and J ends were trimmed by 4 bases and 0 bases, with 7 bases remaining between them. The CDR3 sequence is 15 residues long.

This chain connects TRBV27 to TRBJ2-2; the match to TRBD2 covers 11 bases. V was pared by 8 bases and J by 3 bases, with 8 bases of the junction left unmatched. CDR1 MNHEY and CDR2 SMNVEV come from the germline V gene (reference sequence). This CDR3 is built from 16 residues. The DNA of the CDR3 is TGTGCCAGCTTCGGTCTAGCGGGAGGTTACACCGGGGAGCTGTTTTTT. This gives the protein CASFGLAGGYTGELFF.

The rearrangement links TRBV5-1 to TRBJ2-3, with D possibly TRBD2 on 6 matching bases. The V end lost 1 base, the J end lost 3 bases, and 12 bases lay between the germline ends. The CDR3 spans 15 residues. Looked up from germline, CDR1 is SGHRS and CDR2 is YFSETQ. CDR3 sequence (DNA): TGCGCCAGCAGCTTGAGGGGAGGAGATACAGATACGCAGTATTTT. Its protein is CASSLRGGDTDTQYF.

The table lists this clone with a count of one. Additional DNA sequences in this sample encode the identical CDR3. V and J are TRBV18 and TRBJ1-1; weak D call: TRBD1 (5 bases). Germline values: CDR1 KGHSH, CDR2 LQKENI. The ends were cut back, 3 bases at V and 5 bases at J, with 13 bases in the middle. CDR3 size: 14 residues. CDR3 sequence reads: CASSPSQGGTEAFF. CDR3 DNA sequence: TGTGCCAGCTCACCTTCGCAGGGTGGGACTGAAGCTTTCTTT.